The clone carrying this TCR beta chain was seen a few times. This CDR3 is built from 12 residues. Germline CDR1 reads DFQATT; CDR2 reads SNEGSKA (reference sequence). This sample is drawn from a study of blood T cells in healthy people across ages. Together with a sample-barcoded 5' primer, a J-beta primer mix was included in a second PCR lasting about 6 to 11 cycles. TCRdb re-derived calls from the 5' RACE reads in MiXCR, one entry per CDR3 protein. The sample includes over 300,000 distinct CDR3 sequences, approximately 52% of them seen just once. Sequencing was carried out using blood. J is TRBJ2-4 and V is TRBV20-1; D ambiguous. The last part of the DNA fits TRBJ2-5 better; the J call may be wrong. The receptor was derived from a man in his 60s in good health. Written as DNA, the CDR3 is TGCAGTGCTAGGAGACAACAAGAGACCCAGTACTTC. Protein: CSARRQQETQYF.